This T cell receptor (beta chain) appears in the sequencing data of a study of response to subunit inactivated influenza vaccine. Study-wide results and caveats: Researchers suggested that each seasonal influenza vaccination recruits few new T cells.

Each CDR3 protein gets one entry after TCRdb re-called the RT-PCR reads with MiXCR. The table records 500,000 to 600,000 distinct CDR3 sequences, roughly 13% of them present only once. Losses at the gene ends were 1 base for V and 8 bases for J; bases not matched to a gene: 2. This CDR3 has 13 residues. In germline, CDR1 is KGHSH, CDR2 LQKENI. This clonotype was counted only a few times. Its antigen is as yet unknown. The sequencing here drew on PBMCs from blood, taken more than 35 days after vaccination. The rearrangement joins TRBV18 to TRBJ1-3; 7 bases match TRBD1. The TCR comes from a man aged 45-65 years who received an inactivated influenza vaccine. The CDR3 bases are TGTGCCAGCTCACCACGTCAGGGGGACACCATATATTTT. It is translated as CASSPRQGDTIYF.